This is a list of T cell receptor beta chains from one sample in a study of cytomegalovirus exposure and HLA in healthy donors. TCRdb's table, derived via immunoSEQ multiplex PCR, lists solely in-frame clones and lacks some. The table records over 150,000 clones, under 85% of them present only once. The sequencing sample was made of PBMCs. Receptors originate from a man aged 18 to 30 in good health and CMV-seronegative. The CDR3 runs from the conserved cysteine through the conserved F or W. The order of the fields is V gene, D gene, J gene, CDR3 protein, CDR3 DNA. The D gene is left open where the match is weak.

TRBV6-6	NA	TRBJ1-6	CASSSDRSYNSPLHF	TGTGCCAGCAGCTCCGACAGAAGTTATAATTCACCCCTCCACTTT
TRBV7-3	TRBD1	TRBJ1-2	CASSLSPGQGRSGYTF	TGTGCCAGCAGCTTAAGTCCGGGACAGGGGCGGAGTGGCTACACCTTC
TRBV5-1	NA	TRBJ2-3	CASGNPGLPDTQYF	TGCGCCAGCGGCAATCCAGGGTTACCAGATACGCAGTATTTT
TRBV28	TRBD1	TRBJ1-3	CASSFYIPGQGDTIYF	TGTGCCAGCAGTTTTTATATTCCCGGACAGGGAGACACCATATATTTT
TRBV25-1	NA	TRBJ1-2	CASSTRSKEGHGYTF	TGTGCCAGCAGTACTCGGTCGAAGGAGGGCCATGGCTACACCTTC
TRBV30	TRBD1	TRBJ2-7	CAWSLQGYEQYF	TGTGCCTGGAGTCTACAGGGGTACGAGCAGTACTTC
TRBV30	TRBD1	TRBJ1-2	CAWTEGGGQGGYGYTF	TGTGCCTGGACCGAGGGGGGGGGACAGGGGGGCTATGGCTACACCTTC
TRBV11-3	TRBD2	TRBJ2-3	CASSPGGTDTQYF	TGTGCCAGCAGCCCGGGGGGGACAGATACGCAGTATTTT
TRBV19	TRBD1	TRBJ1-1	CATSDRAGTEAFF	TGTGCCACTTCGGACAGGGCGGGGACTGAAGCTTTCTTT
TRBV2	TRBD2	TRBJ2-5	CATASGSVQETQYF	TGTGCCACCGCTAGCGGAAGCGTCCAAGAGACCCAGTACTTC
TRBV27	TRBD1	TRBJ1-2	CASSGQGAGYGYTF	TGTGCCAGCAGTGGGCAGGGGGCTGGCTATGGCTACACCTTC